A single sample gave rise to the 8 T cell receptor beta chains below, sequenced in a study of CDR3 diversity in severe acne (dated by TCRdb to the late 2010s). Library preparation used PCR. Reads for this sample came from an Illumina HiSeq 2000. TCRdb trimmed public reads at Q25 via fastp, called clones via MiXCR and kept in-frame beta chains. Rows with a matching CDR3 protein are joined into one entry that keeps the most common DNA and genes. The sample has approximately 97,000 distinct CDR3 sequences on record, roughly half of them singletons. The ten largest clones represent roughly 12% of the sample. The material sequenced was blood. Every receptor here comes from a male donor with acne.

This clonotype has a single count. A read error may be the cause here, since a much bigger clone is one base away. The chain is built from TRBV24-1 and TRBJ1-2; tentatively, D is TRBD1 (5 bases). Per germline, CDR1 KGHDR and CDR2 SFDVKD. Trimming pared 4 bases from V and 6 bases from J, leaving 23 bases between. CDR3 size: 17 residues. The CDR3 loop reads CATSEAGTRSSMHGYTF. The CDR3 DNA reads as TGTGCCACCAGTGAAGCAGGGACCCGATCCTCTATGCATGGCTACACCTTC.

This clonotype was picked up many times. The J gene is TRBJ1-3, the V gene TRBV12-3 or TRBV12-4; D is uncertain. The ends were cut back, 7 bases at V and 0 bases at J, with 13 bases in the middle. The CDR3 is 15 amino acids. CDR3 in DNA: TGTGCCAGCACCCTTCGATGGAGCTCTGGAAACACCATATATTTT. Its protein product is CASTLRWSSGNTIYF.

The J gene is TRBJ1-4, the V gene TRBV25-1, with a possible D match to TRBD1 (6 bases). Trimming stripped 6 bases from V and 8 bases from J, with 22 bases between. Germline CDR1 MGHDK, CDR2 SYGVNS. The CDR3 is 16 residues long. CDR3 sequence: CASSSEYHRQDEKLFF. The CDR3 bases are TGTGCCAGCAGCTCGGAATACCATCGACAGGACGAAAAACTGTTTTTT.

The chain carries TRBV14 and TRBJ2-7; 11 positions match TRBD1. Germline loops: CDR1 SGHDN, CDR2 FVKESK. There are 15 residues in the CDR3. V was pared by 5 bases and J by 0 bases, with 3 bases of the junction left unmatched. CDR3 in DNA: TGTGCCAGCAGCTTCGGACAGGGGGCCTCCTACGAGCAGTACTTC. Its translation: CASSFGQGASYEQYF.

V gene TRBV20-1 combines with J gene TRBJ2-5; unclear D gene. Germline V gene lookup returns CDR1 DFQATT and CDR2 SNEGSKA (reference sequence). The CDR3 extends over 13 amino acids. V dropped 6 bases and J dropped 0 bases, with 11 bases sitting between them. The CDR3: CSATDVNQETQYF. In DNA, the CDR3 is TGCAGTGCCACTGACGTGAACCAAGAGACCCAGTACTTC.

The V call is TRBV6-5, the J call TRBJ1-2; D not certain. The germline gives CDR1 MNHEY, CDR2 SVGAGI. This CDR3 comprises 14 residues. Deletions cut 2 bases from V and 3 bases from J, with 10 bases between. The CDR3 is CASSYAGGHYGYTF. CDR3 coding DNA: TGTGCCAGCAGTTACGCGGGCGGGCACTATGGCTACACCTTC.

This clonotype was detected only once. The chain combines TRBV15 with TRBJ2-5; D gene unclear. The V gene's germline CDR1 is LNHNV and CDR2 YYDKDF (reference sequence). The CDR3 totals 14 residues. V was clipped by 2 bases and J by 2 bases, with 9 bases between them. The chain's CDR3 is CATSRSPAQETQYF. The DNA for the CDR3 is TGTGCCACCAGCAGATCTCCGGCACAAGAGACCCAGTACTTC.

The rearrangement links TRBV13 to TRBJ2-7; D unclear. V lost 8 bases and J lost 0, with 11 bases in between. Germline CDR1 PRHDT, CDR2 FYEKMQ (reference sequence). The CDR3 sequence is 13 residues long. The chain's CDR3 is CASGLTSSYEQYF. CDR3 DNA sequence: TGTGCCAGCGGGCTAACGAGCTCCTACGAGCAGTACTTC.